This record covers a single T cell receptor beta chain. TCRdb reprocessed the 5' RACE reads with MiXCR, giving one entry per CDR3 protein. Of about 160,000 distinct CDR3 sequences listed, approximately 48% are singletons. The sample belongs to a study of CD8 T cells in ankylosing spondylitis. After removal of 5 bases from V and 11 bases from J, the junction contained 8 bases not matched to a gene. Germline V lookup: CDR1 ENHRY, CDR2 SYGVKD. CDR3 length: 12 amino acids. Sequencing used synovial fluid, either unsorted or a sorted T cell fraction (not recorded which). The source of this sequence is a male donor with ankylosing spondylitis. The chain has TRBV10-3 and TRBJ1-1; 7 nucleotides match TRBD1. The CDR3: CAISSRGPVAFF. CDR3 nucleotide sequence: TGTGCCATCAGTTCAAGGGGGCCGGTCGCTTTCTTT.